This is a list of T cell receptor beta chains from one sample in a study of spatial heterogeneity in lung cancer. Using its own MiXCR run on the 5' RACE reads, TCRdb lists one record per CDR3 protein. The table lists about 92,000 distinct CDR3 sequences, 9.5% to 15% of them singletons. The sequenced sample was PBMCs, obtained at surgery. All receptors come from a male donor with early-stage non-small cell lung cancer. The CDR3 runs from the conserved cysteine through the conserved F or W. D genes are given only for firm matches. The size field is filled for only some rows; it gives once, few, many or a size class.

TRBJ1-5,TRBV12-3/TRBV12-4,NA,few,TGTGCCAGCAGTTTAAGGGGATCCGGGTCCCAGCCCCAGCATTTT,CASSLRGSGSQPQHF
TRBJ1-2,TRBV5-4,NA,NA,TGTGCCAGCACCCTCAGGGGCAACTATGGCTACACCTTC,CASTLRGNYGYTF
TRBJ2-5,TRBV5-1,TRBD1,few,TGCGCCAGTAGACAGGGGTCTCAAGAGACCCAGTACTTC,CASRQGSQETQYF
TRBJ1-1,TRBV11-2,TRBD1,few,TGTGCCAGCAGCTTAGATCACGACAGGGACACTGAAGCTTTCTTT,CASSLDHDRDTEAFF
TRBJ2-1,TRBV19,TRBD2,many,TGTGCCAGTAGTATTAGGGCTAGCGGGAGTCCCTACAATGAGCAGTTCTTC,CASSIRASGSPYNEQFF
TRBJ2-5,TRBV5-1,TRBD1,few,TGCGCCAGCAGCACCTCCCCGGGACAGGGGGCAGAGACCCAGTACTTC,CASSTSPGQGAETQYF
TRBJ2-4,TRBV4-1,TRBD2,NA,TGCGCCAGCAGCCAGGGTGCACTAGCGGGCCAATCAAAAAACATTCAGTACTTC,CASSQGALAGQSKNIQYF
TRBJ2-3,TRBV20-1,TRBD2,NA,TGCAGTGCAACTCTAGCGGGAGGTGCGGATACGCAGTATTTT,CSATLAGGADTQYF
TRBJ1-1,TRBV6-2/TRBV6-3,TRBD1,NA,TGTGCCAGCAGTTTCAGGGGGCAAAGTGAAGCTTTCTTT,CASSFRGQSEAFF
TRBJ2-1,TRBV11-2,TRBD2,few,TGTGCCAGCAGCCCACTAGCGGGGGGTTTTGAGCAGTTCTTC,CASSPLAGGFEQFF
TRBJ2-7,TRBV12-3/TRBV12-4,NA,NA,TGTGCCAGCAGCAGCCTGAGAGGCGAGCAGTACTTC,CASSSLRGEQYF
TRBJ2-3,TRBV4-3,TRBD2,few,TGCGCCAGCAGCCAAGTGCTAGCGGGGGGGCGGTATTTT,CASSQVLAGGRYF
TRBJ2-7,TRBV28,NA,many,TGTGCCAGCAGTTTCCCAATTGGGACGGCTAACTACGAGCAGTACTTC,CASSFPIGTANYEQYF
TRBJ2-1,TRBV7-2,TRBD2,many,TGTGCCAGCAGCTTAGTAGCGGGAGCCTACAATGAGCAGTTCTTC,CASSLVAGAYNEQFF
TRBJ1-3,TRBV4-3,NA,many,TGCGCCAGCAGCCAAGGGGACCGCGTGGGGGTACCATATTTT,CASSQGDRVGVPYF
TRBJ2-7,TRBV6-1,NA,many,TGTGCCAGCAGCCTCGACCCTAGGGACATCTACGAGCAGTACTTC,CASSLDPRDIYEQYF
TRBJ2-1,TRBV25-1,TRBD2,few,TGTGCCAGCACCCCGACTAGCGGGAGCGGTAGTGAGCAGTTCTTC,CASTPTSGSGSEQFF
TRBJ2-1,TRBV24-1,TRBD2,NA,TGTGCCACCAGTGATTTCGCGGGAGCCTACAATGAGCAGTTCTTC,CATSDFAGAYNEQFF
TRBJ2-2,TRBV7-3,NA,NA,TGTGCCAGCAGCTCCGGACTCAACACCGGGGAGCTGTTTTTT,CASSSGLNTGELFF
TRBJ2-3,TRBV7-2,NA,NA,TGTGCCAGCAGCAAGATGGGTACCACAGATACGCAGTATTTT,CASSKMGTTDTQYF